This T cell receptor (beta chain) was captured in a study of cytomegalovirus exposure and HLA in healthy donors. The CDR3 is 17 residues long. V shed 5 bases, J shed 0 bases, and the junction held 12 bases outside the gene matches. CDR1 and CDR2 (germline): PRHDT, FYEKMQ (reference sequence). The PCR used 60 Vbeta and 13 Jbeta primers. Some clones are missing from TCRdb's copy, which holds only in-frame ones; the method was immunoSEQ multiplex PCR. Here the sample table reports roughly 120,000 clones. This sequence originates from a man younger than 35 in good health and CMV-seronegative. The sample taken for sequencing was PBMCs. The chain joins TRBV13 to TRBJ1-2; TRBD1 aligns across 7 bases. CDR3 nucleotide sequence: TGTGCCAGCAGCATCGGAGGGACAGCGGAAGCTAACTATGGCTACACCTTC. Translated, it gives CASSIGGTAEANYGYTF.